The entry below gives a single T cell receptor (beta chain) sequence along with its context. Its antigen remains unknown. When nine to ten days of culture had elapsed, CD4+ T cells were isolated. Two doses of BNT162b2 or mRNA-1273 vaccine were administered to participants. This sample stems from a study of vaccination effects on CD4 cells after COVID-19. Across the whole study: Prior to sequencing, the ViraFEST assay stimulated PBMC with viral peptide pools, which expanded the antigen-specific CD4+ T cells. Post-vaccine sampling occurred a median 72 days after the second dose.

Regarding the study as a whole: Convalescent patients numbered few in the study; early post-infection timepoints were missing entirely. The study found marked clonal contraction of infection- and vaccine-induced clones late after vaccination.

The CDR3 contains 16 residues. In germline, CDR1 is SGHTS, CDR2 YDEGEE. Trimming pared 4 bases from V and 0 bases from J, leaving 14 bases between. TCRdb's table, derived via immunoSEQ multiplex PCR, lists solely in-frame clones and lacks some. There are some 60,000 clones in the sample; 78% occur only once, and 3.5% to 5.5% lies in the top ten. Sequencing used CD4+ T cells from PBMCs cultured without peptide, obtained after COVID-19 vaccination. The clonotype comes from a human donor who received a COVID-19 vaccine. V usage is TRBV5-8 and J usage is TRBJ1-3; the D is unclear. Here the CDR3 DNA reads TGTGCCAGCAGCCTGGGATTAATGGGCTCTGGAAACACCATATATTTT. It translates to CASSLGLMGSGNTIYF.